One sample yielded the 13 T cell receptor beta chains listed below, sequenced in a study of Ad26.COV2.S vaccination and SARS-CoV-2 variants. The treatment denotes: about 20 received Ad26.COV2.S at low or high dose, single or two shots; 5 received placebo; per-sample allocation not given. Sampling took place 63 days after the first vaccine or placebo injection. Profiled with immunoSEQ multiplex PCR; TCRdb holds only in-frame clones, not every one. The table shows about 680,000 clones, with about 90% occurring only once. Here the sequenced sample was peripheral blood, taken in a trial of Ad26.COV2.S vaccine versus placebo. These receptors all stem from a person aged 18-65 years who received the Ad26.COV2.S COVID-19 vaccine or a placebo.

This clone occurred once. The V gene is TRBV25-1, the J gene TRBJ2-3; the D gene is possibly TRBD2 (7 bases). The germline V gene has CDR1 MGHDK and CDR2 SYGVNS. This CDR3 contains 17 residues. V was trimmed by 2 bases and J by 2 bases, leaving 17 bases between them. CDR3 DNA: TGTGCCAGCAGTGAAGGGGGGGGCGGATCCTTCACAGATACGCAGTATTTT. This codes for CASSEGGGGSFTDTQYF.

The chain is built from TRBV15 and TRBJ2-5; either TRBD1 or TRBD2 may supply D (5 bases each). Germline V gene lookup returns CDR1 LNHNV and CDR2 YYDKDF (reference sequence). The V gene lost 4 bases and the J gene lost 3 bases, with 18 bases spanning the gap. The CDR3 has 16 amino acids. The CDR3 DNA reads TGTGCCACCAGCAATCATTGGGGGTCTGGAGAAGAGACCCAGTACTTC. Residues: CATSNHWGSGEETQYF.

This clone occurred many times. This chain connects TRBV7-2 to TRBJ2-7, with D unclear. V was trimmed by 6 bases and J by 1 base, leaving 10 bases between them. The CDR3 consists of 13 residues. Germline CDR1 is SGHTA and CDR2 is FQGNSA. The CDR3 loop reads CASSRSLSYEQYF. Written as DNA, the CDR3 is TGTGCCAGCAGTCGTTCCCTTTCCTACGAGCAGTACTTC.

The chain is built from TRBV27 and TRBJ1-6, with D possibly being TRBD1 (5 bases). CDR3 length equals 13 residues. Germline V CDR1 and CDR2: MNHEY, SMNVEV (reference sequence). Trimming pared 2 bases from V and 10 bases from J, leaving 9 bases between. CDR3 region: CASSLDEGSPLHF. CDR3 nucleotides: TGTGCCAGCAGTTTAGATGAGGGGTCACCCCTCCACTTT.

This clone came up a few times. The chain uses TRBV12-3 or TRBV12-4 and TRBJ2-7; D remains ambiguous. V was cut by 6 bases and J by 2 bases, with 11 bases left in between. CDR3 length equals 13 residues. The CDR3 loop reads CASRTDPTYEQYF. The CDR3, as DNA: TGTGCCAGCAGAACCGACCCCACCTACGAGCAGTACTTC.

The V call is TRBV11-3, the J call TRBJ1-3; 7 bases agree with TRBD1. Germline CDR1 reads SGHNT; CDR2 reads YENEEA. The CDR3 consists of 16 residues. V lost 0 bases to trimming and J lost 4 bases; unmatched junction nucleotides: 6. The CDR3 nucleotides read TGTGCCAGCAGCTTAGATGCCGGGACAGTCGGAAACACCATATATTTT. Translating gives CASSLDAGTVGNTIYF.

CDR3 sequence (DNA): TGCGCCAGCAGCCGGGACGAGCCCGGTGAGCAGTACTTC. It encodes CASSRDEPGEQYF. The gene calls are TRBV10-1 and TRBJ2-7, with D perhaps matching TRBD1 or TRBD2 (5 bases each). V was clipped by 6 bases and J by 7 bases, with 16 bases between them. The CDR3 loop spans 13 amino acids. Germline loops: CDR1 WNHNN, CDR2 SYGVQD (reference sequence).

The chain uses TRBV3-1 (or the pseudogene TRBV3-2) and TRBJ2-3; D is perhaps TRBD1 or TRBD2 (6 bases each). Germline V lookup: CDR1 LGHDT, CDR2 YNNKEL (reference sequence). The V and J ends lost 0 bases and 7 bases respectively, with 20 bases between them. The CDR3 is made up of 17 amino acids. This chain's CDR3 is CASSQETGTGAWNTQYF. Here the CDR3 DNA reads TGTGCCAGCAGCCAAGAAACAGGGACGGGGGCATGGAATACGCAGTATTTT.

This clone has only one observation. The genes are TRBV3-1 (or the pseudogene TRBV3-2) and TRBJ2-2, with D possibly being TRBD1 (6 bases). V was trimmed by 4 bases and J by 5 bases, leaving 14 bases between them. This CDR3 comprises 15 residues. From germline, CDR1 is LGHDT and CDR2 YNNKEL (reference sequence). For the CDR3, the DNA is TGTGCCAGCAGCCGCCGACAGGTTGAAACCGGGGAGCTGTTTTTT. It is translated as CASSRRQVETGELFF.

The V gene is TRBV19, the J gene TRBJ1-5, with D unresolved. Trimming left V 9 bases short and J 7 bases short, with 19 bases between. The germline V gene encodes CDR1 LNHDA and CDR2 SQIVND (reference sequence). The CDR3 extends over 14 amino acids. The CDR3 DNA follows: TGTGCCAGGCATACACTAGCGGGCGGACAGCCCCAGCATTTT. Amino acids: CARHTLAGGQPQHF.

Details on this clone: In the same sample, other DNA sequences code for this CDR3. The chain carries TRBV4-3 and TRBJ1-3; D not resolved. In germline, CDR1 is LGHNA, CDR2 YSLEER. Trimming pared 0 bases from V and 1 base from J, leaving 7 bases between. This CDR3 spans 15 amino acids. This CDR3 is CASSQDLGSGNTIYF. The CDR3 DNA reads TGCGCCAGCAGCCAAGATTTAGGATCTGGAAACACCATATATTTT.

CDR3 residues: CASSQSGNYGYTF. CDR3 sequence (DNA): TGTGCCAGCAGCCAAAGTGGGAACTATGGCTACACCTTC. V usage is TRBV4-2 and J usage is TRBJ1-2; D gene uncertain. Germline V gives CDR1 LGHNA, CDR2 YNFKEQ. V was cut by 2 bases and J by 2 bases, with 6 bases left in between. This CDR3 is built from 13 residues.

The chain recombines TRBV2 with TRBJ1-1; perhaps TRBD1 as D (6 bases). CDR1 and CDR2 (germline): SNHLY, FYNNEI. The CDR3 spans 15 residues. Trimming pared 2 bases from V and 6 bases from J, leaving 16 bases between. As DNA, the CDR3 is TGTGCCAGCAGTGAACGGCGGCCCCCAGGGGCTGAAGCTTTCTTT. Translated, it gives CASSERRPPGAEAFF.